This T cell receptor (beta chain) emerged from a study of OX40 agonist ivuxolimab in advanced cancers. Collection of blood occurred at baseline, at cycle 4 day 1, and at cycle 7 day 1. Study observations and caveats: Researchers report that CD8+ T cells had, on average, more expanded clones than CD4+.

About this clone: Its cognate antigen is unknown.

Libraries were prepared by immunoSEQ multiplex PCR; TCRdb keeps only in-frame clonotypes and omits some of them. The data contain under 65,000 clones, about 85% of them singletons. The junction had 7 bases not matched to a gene; V was cut back by 5 bases and J by 5 bases. Germline CDR1 and CDR2: MDHEN and SYDVKM. The CDR3 contains 16 residues. This specimen consisted of CD4+ or CD8+ T cells sorted from blood, obtained in a trial of the OX40 agonist ivuxolimab. The sequence came from an adult with an advanced solid tumor such as melanoma, head and neck, liver or kidney cancer. The J gene is TRBJ2-5, the V gene TRBV28; TRBD2 agrees at 14 bases. The CDR3 DNA reads as TGTGCCAGCAGTATTAGACTAGCGGGAGGGTGGGAGACCCAGTACTTC. Translated, it gives CASSIRLAGGWETQYF.